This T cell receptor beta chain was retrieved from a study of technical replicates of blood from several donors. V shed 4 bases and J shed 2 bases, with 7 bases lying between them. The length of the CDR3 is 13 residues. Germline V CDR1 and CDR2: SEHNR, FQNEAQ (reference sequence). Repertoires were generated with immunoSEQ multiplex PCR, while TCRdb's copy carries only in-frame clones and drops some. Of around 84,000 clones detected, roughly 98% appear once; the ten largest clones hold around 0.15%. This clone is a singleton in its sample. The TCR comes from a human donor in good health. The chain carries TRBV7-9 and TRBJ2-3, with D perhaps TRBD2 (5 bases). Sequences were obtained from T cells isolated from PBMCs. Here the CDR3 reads CASSWEYTDTQYF. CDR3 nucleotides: TGTGCCAGCAGCTGGGAGTACACAGATACGCAGTATTTT. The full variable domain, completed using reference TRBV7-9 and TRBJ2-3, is DTGVSQNPRHKITKRGQNVTFRCDPISEHNRLYWYRQTLGQGPEFLTYFQNEAQLEKSRLLSDRFSAERPKGSFSTLEIQRTEQGDSAMYLCASSWEYTDTQYFGPGTRLTVL.